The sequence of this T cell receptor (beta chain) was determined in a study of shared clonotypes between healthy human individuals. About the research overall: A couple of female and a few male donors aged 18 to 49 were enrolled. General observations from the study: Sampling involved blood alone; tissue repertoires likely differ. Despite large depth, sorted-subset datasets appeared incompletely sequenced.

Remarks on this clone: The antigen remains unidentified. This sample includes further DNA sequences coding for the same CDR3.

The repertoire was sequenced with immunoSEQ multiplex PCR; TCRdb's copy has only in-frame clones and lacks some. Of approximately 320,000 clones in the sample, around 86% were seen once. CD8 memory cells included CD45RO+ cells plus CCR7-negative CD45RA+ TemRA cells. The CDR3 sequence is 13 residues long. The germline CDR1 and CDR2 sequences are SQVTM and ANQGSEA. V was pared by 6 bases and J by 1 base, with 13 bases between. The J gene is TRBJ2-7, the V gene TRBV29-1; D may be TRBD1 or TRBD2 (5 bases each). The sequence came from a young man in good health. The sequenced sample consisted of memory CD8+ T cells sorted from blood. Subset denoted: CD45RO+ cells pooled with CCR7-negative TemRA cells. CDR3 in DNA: TGCAGCGTGAGGGGCGGCAGTTCCTACGAGCAGTACTTC. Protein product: CSVRGGSSYEQYF.